This is a list of T cell receptor beta chains from one sample in a study of OX40 agonist ivuxolimab in advanced cancers. The method was immunoSEQ multiplex PCR; TCRdb's version includes in-frame clones alone and lacks a portion of them. The sample lists tens of thousands of clones, about 80% occurring once. Source: CD4+ or CD8+ T cells sorted from blood, taken in a trial of the OX40 agonist ivuxolimab. Receptors originate from an adult with an advanced solid tumor such as melanoma, head and neck, liver or kidney cancer. The CDR3 runs from the conserved cysteine through the conserved F or W. The D gene is left open where the match is weak. The size entry is marked missing in some rows and otherwise reads once, few, many or a size class.

TRBV11-2	-	TRBD2	TRBJ2-5	CASSPWGGRSLETQYF	TGTGCCAGCAGTCCCTGGGGCGGGAGGAGTTTAGAGACCCAGTACTTC
TRBV27	-	-	TRBJ1-4	CASGAGRRTEKLFF	TGTGCCAGCGGGGCAGGCAGGAGAACTGAAAAACTGTTTTTT
TRBV6-1	-	-	TRBJ1-6	CASSEITYNSPLHF	TGTGCCAGCAGTGAAATAACCTATAATTCACCCCTCCACTTT
TRBV7-9	once	TRBD1	TRBJ1-6	CASSLGDREGSPLHF	TGTGCCAGCAGCTTAGGGGACAGGGAGGGATCACCCCTCCACTTT
TRBV7-2	-	TRBD2	TRBJ2-3	CASSLTQAGGPGSTDTQYF	TGTGCCAGCAGCCTCACCCAGGCGGGGGGGCCTGGAAGCACAGATACGCAGTATTTT
TRBV19	-	TRBD2	TRBJ2-1	CASSSASGRSVHNEQFF	TGTGCCAGTAGTAGTGCTAGCGGGAGGTCGGTCCACAATGAGCAGTTCTTC
TRBV7-8	-	-	TRBJ1-5	CASSSSGTAPVIPQHF	TGTGCCAGCAGCTCGTCCGGGACCGCACCAGTCATCCCCCAGCATTTT
TRBV2	-	TRBD1	TRBJ1-1	CASIRDRGFGTEAFF	TGTGCCAGCATAAGGGACAGGGGTTTCGGGACTGAAGCTTTCTTT
TRBV7-6	-	-	TRBJ1-3	CASSVDGFGNTIYF	TGTGCCAGCAGCGTAGACGGCTTCGGGAACACCATATATTTT
TRBV5-4	-	-	TRBJ1-2	CASSNTRNYGYTF	TGTGCCAGCAGCAACACCCGGAACTATGGCTACACCTTC
TRBV20-1	-	-	TRBJ1-1	CSADENTEAFF	TGCAGTGCCGACGAAAACACTGAAGCTTTCTTT
TRBV7-9	-	-	TRBJ2-7	CASSGTYEQYF	TGTGCCAGCAGCGGCACCTACGAGCAGTACTTC
TRBV4-1	-	TRBD1	TRBJ1-5	CASSHPAGGLEQPQHF	TGCGCCAGCAGCCATCCCGCAGGGGGCTTAGAGCAGCCCCAGCATTTT
TRBV10-3	-	-	TRBJ1-5	CAISDRGIDQPQHF	TGTGCCATCAGTGATCGAGGGATCGATCAGCCCCAGCATTTT
TRBV10-3	once	TRBD1	TRBJ1-1	CATIVDSRGNWTEAFF	TGTGCCACCATCGTAGATAGCAGGGGGAATTGGACTGAAGCTTTCTTT
TRBV7-8	-	TRBD2	TRBJ2-5	CASSPRGGLAGGVRYF	TGTGCCAGCAGCCCGAGGGGAGGACTAGCGGGAGGGGTTAGGTACTTC
TRBV9	once	TRBD1	TRBJ1-2	CASSVDRGIDGYTF	TGTGCCAGCAGCGTAGACAGGGGGATTGATGGCTACACCTTC
TRBV27	-	TRBD1	TRBJ1-1	CASSPPTGRRMNTEAFF	TGTGCCAGCAGTCCCCCGACAGGGCGGAGAATGAACACTGAAGCTTTCTTT
TRBV7-3	-	TRBD1	TRBJ2-7	CASSSTWTGGAYEQYF	TGTGCCAGCAGCTCAACCTGGACAGGGGGAGCCTACGAGCAGTACTTC
TRBV18	few	-	TRBJ1-1	CASSPRGSVAEAFF	TGTGCCAGCTCACCAAGGGGGTCGGTCGCTGAAGCTTTCTTT
TRBV5-1	-	-	TRBJ2-7	CASSLSSTSYEQYF	TGCGCCAGCAGCTTATCTTCCACCTCCTACGAGCAGTACTTC
TRBV6-6	-	TRBD1	TRBJ2-3	CASTQGRTGITDTQYF	TGTGCCAGCACCCAAGGCAGGACAGGGATCACAGATACGCAGTATTTT
TRBV19	-	TRBD2	TRBJ2-1	CASTTRLAGGNEQFF	TGTGCCAGTACCACGCGACTAGCGGGAGGCAATGAGCAGTTCTTC
TRBV6-5	few	TRBD1	TRBJ2-3	CASSLAGQGPDTQYF	TGTGCCAGCAGTTTGGCGGGACAGGGGCCAGATACGCAGTATTTT
TRBV19	-	-	TRBJ1-2	CATIGQTTYGYTF	TGTGCCACCATAGGACAGACTACCTATGGCTACACCTTC
TRBV6-6	-	TRBD1	TRBJ1-5	CASIGRQGDQPQHF	TGTGCCAGCATTGGGAGACAGGGTGATCAGCCCCAGCATTTT
TRBV11-2	-	TRBD1	TRBJ1-2	CASSPRTGDGYTF	TGTGCCAGCAGCCCTCGGACAGGTGATGGCTACACCTTC
TRBV12-5	-	TRBD1	TRBJ1-6	CASGSGQDYNSPLHF	TGTGCTAGTGGTTCGGGACAGGACTATAATTCACCCCTCCACTTT
TRBV7-9	-	TRBD2	TRBJ2-6	CASTAYAGGSFGANVLTF	TGTGCCAGCACCGCTTACGCGGGAGGATCTTTTGGGGCCAACGTCCTGACTTTC
TRBV29-1	once	-	TRBJ1-1	CSAYGTSRTEAFF	TGCAGCGCTTACGGGACGAGTCGGACTGAAGCTTTCTTT
TRBV19	-	TRBD2	TRBJ2-1	CASSIGGGLAGAKNEQFF	TGTGCCAGTAGTATAGGGGGGGGACTAGCGGGAGCTAAAAATGAGCAGTTCTTC
TRBV6-1	once	-	TRBJ1-4	CASSEESVGNEKLFF	TGTGCCAGCAGTGAAGAGAGTGTGGGAAATGAAAAACTGTTTTTT
TRBV6-1	-	TRBD1	TRBJ2-3	CASRAGQGRTDTQYF	TGTGCCAGCAGGGCGGGACAGGGGAGGACAGATACGCAGTATTTT
TRBV6-1	-	-	TRBJ2-7	CASSDTGYEQYF	TGTGCCAGCAGTGACACGGGGTACGAGCAGTACTTC
TRBV7-2	-	-	TRBJ2-1	CASSSTGDSRTYNEQFF	TGTGCCAGCAGCTCGACTGGGGACTCTCGAACCTACAATGAGCAGTTCTTC
TRBV6-5	-	-	TRBJ1-1	CATYSGLRVVEAFF	TGTGCCACTTATTCAGGCCTCAGGGTGGTTGAAGCTTTCTTT
TRBV6-1	-	-	TRBJ1-2	CASSELGTGPLYGYTF	TGTGCCAGCAGTGAATTAGGAACAGGACCCCTCTATGGCTACACCTTC
TRBV11-3	-	TRBD1	TRBJ1-1	CASSPSGTGGHTEAFF	TGTGCCAGCAGCCCGTCCGGAACAGGGGGACATACTGAAGCTTTCTTT
TRBV5-8	-	-	TRBJ2-1	CASSRDSTYNEQFF	TGTGCCAGCAGTCGCGACAGCACATACAATGAGCAGTTCTTC
TRBV6-1	-	TRBD2	TRBJ2-1	CASSFGTSEIEQFF	TGTGCCAGCAGTTTTGGGACTAGCGAGATTGAGCAGTTCTTC
TRBV20-1	-	-	TRBJ2-5	CSARGGETQYF	TGCAGTGCCAGGGGGGGGGAGACCCAGTACTTC
TRBV7-2	-	-	TRBJ2-1	CASSLQSGTYNEQFF	TGTGCCAGCAGCTTACAATCGGGGACCTACAATGAGCAGTTCTTC
TRBV6-5	few	TRBD2	TRBJ2-1	CASSYREGSYNEQFF	TGTGCCAGCAGTTATCGGGAGGGCTCCTACAATGAGCAGTTCTTC
TRBV10-3	-	-	TRBJ1-2	CAISESGTPSTGNYGYTF	TGTGCCATCAGTGAGTCCGGGACTCCAAGCACGGGAAACTATGGCTACACCTTC
TRBV6-5	-	TRBD1	TRBJ1-4	CASRSDRRYNEKLFF	TGTGCCAGCAGGTCGGACAGGAGGTATAATGAAAAACTGTTTTTT
TRBV4-2	-	-	TRBJ2-4	CASSQQTGNGAKNIQYF	TGTGCCAGCAGCCAGCAAACCGGGAACGGAGCCAAAAACATTCAGTACTTC
TRBV20-1	-	-	TRBJ1-1	CSVPGDTEAFF	TGCAGTGTTCCTGGGGACACTGAAGCTTTCTTT
TRBV7-9	-	-	TRBJ2-6	CASRETEDGANVLTF	TGTGCCAGCAGGGAGACAGAGGATGGGGCCAACGTCCTGACTTTC
TRBV19	once	-	TRBJ2-2	CASSIPRGATIGELFF	TGTGCCAGTAGTATACCCAGGGGCGCAACGATCGGGGAGCTGTTTTTT
TRBV19	-	TRBD1	TRBJ1-2	CASSNRDRGGYGYTF	TGTGCCAGTAGTAACCGGGACAGGGGCGGCTATGGCTACACCTTC
TRBV11-3	-	-	TRBJ2-2	CASSLEAGNTGELFF	TGTGCCAGCAGCTTAGAGGCCGGGAACACCGGGGAGCTGTTTTTT
TRBV5-1	-	TRBD2	TRBJ2-7	CASSLKREGLAGESVEYF	TGCGCCAGCAGCTTGAAGAGGGAGGGACTAGCGGGAGAAAGTGTGGAGTACTTC
TRBV7-9	medium-sized	-	TRBJ1-5	CASSLGVGGEGYQPQHF	TGTGCCAGCAGCTTGGGGGTGGGCGGGGAAGGCTATCAGCCCCAGCATTTT
TRBV6-1	once	-	TRBJ1-1	CASKQQPNTEAFF	TGTGCCAGCAAACAACAGCCGAACACTGAAGCTTTCTTT
TRBV4-3	-	-	TRBJ1-3	CASSQVRGGNTIYF	TGCGCCAGCAGCCAAGTGAGGGGTGGAAACACCATATATTTT
TRBV7-2	-	-	TRBJ2-1	CASSLQSVMSGQFF	TGTGCCAGCAGCTTACAATCGGTAATGAGTGGGCAGTTCTTC
TRBV5-5	-	-	TRBJ2-3	CASSLWGGKSDTQYF	TGTGCCAGCAGCTTATGGGGGGGCAAGTCAGATACGCAGTATTTT
TRBV19	-	TRBD1	TRBJ1-4	CASSIVGQGVIGGEKLFF	TGTGCCAGTAGTATAGTTGGACAGGGGGTAATCGGAGGTGAAAAACTGTTTTTT
TRBV10-3	-	TRBD1	TRBJ1-2	CAISDPEGAHYGYTF	TGTGCCATCAGTGACCCCGAGGGGGCCCACTATGGCTACACCTTC